The 27 T cell receptor beta chains listed next were all sequenced from one sample in a study of T cell repertoires in cytomegalovirus infection. TCRdb processed the reads anew with MiXCR; each CDR3 protein has one entry. The sample shows approximately 500,000 distinct CDR3 sequences, 11% of them seen only once. Material for sequencing was PBMCs. Every receptor here comes from a human donor in good health (CMV status not recorded). Some clones in this sample may be carry-over from other donors' samples.

This chain connects TRBV20-1 to TRBJ2-7; 14 positions agree with TRBD2. Germline V lookup: CDR1 DFQATT, CDR2 SNEGSKA (reference sequence). Trimming cost V 3 bases and J 4 bases; bases outside gene matches: 14. The CDR3 has 18 amino acids. The DNA of the CDR3 is TGCAGTGCTAGGTTTTGGGGACTAGCGGGAGCCCATATTTACGAGCAGTACTTC. It yields the protein CSARFWGLAGAHIYEQYF.

There are a few counts of this clonotype. The chain couples TRBV20-1 to TRBJ2-2; D gene unclear. Trimming removed 8 bases from V and 1 base from J, with 11 bases in between. The CDR3 spans 13 residues. Per germline, CDR1 DFQATT and CDR2 SNEGSKA (reference sequence). CDR3 coding DNA: TGCAGTCGAGGATCCGTGAACACCGGGGAGCTGTTTTTT. Protein product: CSRGSVNTGELFF.

This clonotype was found many times. This chain uses TRBV7-2 with TRBJ2-7, with 9 bases identical to TRBD2. The germline gives CDR1 SGHTA, CDR2 FQGNSA. The length of the CDR3 is 15 residues. The V gene end was trimmed by 1 base and the J gene end by 2 bases; junction bases not matched to a gene: 3. CDR3 sequence (DNA): TGTGCCAGCAGCTTAGAGCGGGGGGCCACCTACGAGCAGTACTTC. Amino acids: CASSLERGATYEQYF.

This clonotype was detected many times. V is TRBV24-1 and J is TRBJ2-1, with 9 positions matching TRBD1. Germline V gene sequence: CDR1 KGHDR, CDR2 SFDVKD. The CDR3 extends over 15 amino acids. The J segment lost 5 bases and the V segment lost 7 bases, leaving 8 bases of the junction unmatched. The CDR3 DNA follows: TGTGCCACCAGCCCCGGGACAGGGTTCCACAATGAGCAGTTCTTC. The encoded protein is CATSPGTGFHNEQFF.

This clonotype was detected many times. The chain carries TRBV28 and TRBJ2-2; the D gene is possibly TRBD2 (6 bases). The germline CDR1 and CDR2 sequences are MDHEN and SYDVKM. The CDR3 has 13 amino acids. Trimming left V 9 bases short and J 2 bases short, with 10 bases between. The CDR3 reads CASGDFNTGELFF. The CDR3 DNA reads TGTGCCAGTGGGGACTTTAACACCGGGGAGCTGTTTTTT. Full variable domain (outside the CDR3, taken from reference TRBV28 and TRBJ2-2): DVKVTQSSRYLVKRTGEKVFLECVQDMDHENMFWYRQDPGLGLRLIYFSYDVKMKEKGDIPEGYSVSREKKERFSLILESASTNQTSMYLCASGDFNTGELFFGEGSRLTVL.

This rearrangement joins TRBV19 to TRBJ2-2; 7 positions agree with TRBD2. The CDR3 extends over 16 amino acids. The V gene end was trimmed by 7 bases and the J gene end by 2 bases; junction bases not matched to a gene: 10. In germline, CDR1 is LNHDA, CDR2 SQIVND (reference sequence). The DNA of the CDR3 is TGTGCCAGTAACGGTGGGAGCGGGACTAACACCGGGGAGCTGTTTTTT. Residues: CASNGGSGTNTGELFF.

There are many counts of this clonotype. The chain has TRBV2 and TRBJ2-6, with D tentatively TRBD1 (5 bases). Germline CDR1 and CDR2: SNHLY and FYNNEI. Trimming took off 5 bases at V and 2 bases at J, with 10 bases between the two ends. The CDR3 length is 15 residues. The CDR3 nucleotides are TGTGCCAGCAGTCCTTCAGGGCCTGGGGCCAACGTCCTGACTTTC. Protein sequence: CASSPSGPGANVLTF.

This clonotype was seen ten or more times. The chain combines TRBV28 with TRBJ2-7; 7 bases agree with TRBD1. Losses at the gene ends were 5 bases for V and 12 bases for J; bases not matched to a gene: 16. The CDR3 consists of 14 residues. Germline CDR1 reads MDHEN; CDR2 reads SYDVKM. The CDR3 sequence: CASSPSTGKIFRYF. The CDR3, as DNA: TGTGCCAGCAGTCCATCGACAGGGAAGATCTTCAGGTACTTC.

This clonotype has a count of ten or more. The genes are TRBV19 and TRBJ2-7; D possibly corresponds to TRBD2 (5 bases). CDR1 and CDR2 from the germline V gene are LNHDA and SQIVND (reference sequence). CDR3 size: 14 residues. V dropped 6 bases and J dropped 0 bases, with 12 bases sitting between them. The CDR3 nucleotides are TGTGCCAGTAGCCCCTCTGAGGGCTCCTACGAGCAGTACTTC. Protein: CASSPSEGSYEQYF. The entire variable domain, with the rest obtained from reference TRBV19 and TRBJ2-7, is as follows: DGGITQSPKYLFRKEGQNVTLSCEQNLNHDAMYWYRQDPGQGLRLIYYSQIVNDFQKGDIAEGYSVSREKKESFPLTVTSAQKNPTAFYLCASSPSEGSYEQYFGPGTRLTVT.

This clonotype has a count of ten or more. This rearrangement joins TRBV30 to TRBJ2-7; D is possibly TRBD1 (6 bases). The V gene lost 6 bases and the J gene lost 1 base, with 7 bases spanning the gap. Per the germline V gene, CDR1 is GTSNPN and CDR2 is SVGIG (reference sequence). The CDR3 covers 11 residues. CDR3 region: CACGQSYEQYF. In DNA, the CDR3 is TGTGCCTGCGGACAGTCCTACGAGCAGTACTTC.

This clonotype was picked up many times. The chain carries TRBV6-1 and TRBJ1-1; D is perhaps TRBD1 (5 bases). Trimming pared 5 bases from V and 1 base from J, leaving 14 bases between. Germline CDR1 MNHNS, CDR2 SASEGT. This CDR3 has 15 amino acids. The CDR3 nucleotides read TGTGCCAGCAGTCCTGGGACGGACGGGAACACTGAAGCTTTCTTT. Translated, it gives CASSPGTDGNTEAFF.

This clonotype came up many times. The chain links TRBV10-3 to TRBJ1-3; TRBD1 might be the D (6 bases). This CDR3 is 16 amino acids long. Trimming took 2 bases from V and 0 from J, leaving 11 bases between them. The germline CDR1 and CDR2 sequences are ENHRY and SYGVKD. Here the CDR3 reads CAISEVQGSSGNTIYF. CDR3 DNA: TGTGCCATCAGTGAGGTGCAGGGGAGCTCTGGAAACACCATATATTTT.

This clonotype was observed once. One end of the junction is discordant with germline, which a read error may explain. The CDR3 spells CASSLTGNEELFF. Written as DNA, the CDR3 is TGTGCCAGCAGTTTGACGGGGAATGAAGAACTGTTTTTT. The rearrangement uses TRBV12-3 or TRBV12-4 and TRBJ1-4; D is unresolved. The CDR3 contains 13 residues.

This clonotype was picked up many times. The V and J genes are TRBV12-3 or TRBV12-4 and TRBJ1-5, with D possibly matching TRBD1 (6 bases). The CDR3 has 13 residues. V was cut by 6 bases and J by 4 bases, with 10 bases left in between. In DNA, the CDR3 is TGTGCCAGCAGGACAGGACCGAATCAGCCCCAGCATTTT. It translates to CASRTGPNQPQHF.

In this sample, this clonotype turned up many times. The chain couples TRBV5-4 to TRBJ2-1, with D uncertain. Trimming removed 5 bases at V and 5 bases at J, with 5 bases between. CDR3 length equals 11 residues. Per the germline V gene, CDR1 is SGHNT and CDR2 is YYREEE (reference sequence). The CDR3 bases are TGTGCCAGCAGAAGAAACAATGAGCAGTTCTTC. Protein: CASRRNNEQFF.

This clonotype was seen at least ten times. The chain has TRBV24-1 and TRBJ2-1, with D perhaps assigned TRBD1 or TRBD2 (5 bases each). The CDR3 runs 15 residues. V was cut by 3 bases and J by 2 bases, with 10 bases left in between. Germline-derived CDR1 and CDR2 are KGHDR and SFDVKD. CDR3 loop: CATSDGDGAYNEQFF. In DNA form, the CDR3 reads TGTGCCACCAGTGATGGGGACGGTGCCTACAATGAGCAGTTCTTC.

In its sample, this clonotype was seen a few times. The chain uses TRBV11-2 and TRBJ1-3; tentative D call: TRBD1 (5 bases). V was pared by 2 bases and J by 4 bases, with 15 bases between. CDR1 and CDR2 from the germline V gene are SGHAT and FQNNGV. The CDR3 runs to 16 residues. The CDR3 DNA reads TGTGCCAGCAGCTTATTCCCCCAGGGACCCGGAAACACCATATATTTT. This codes for CASSLFPQGPGNTIYF.

This clonotype was recorded many times. The chain recombines TRBV7-9 with TRBJ1-4; 11 positions agree with TRBD1. Germline V lookup: CDR1 SEHNR, CDR2 FQNEAQ (reference sequence). The CDR3 extends over 18 amino acids. Losses at the gene ends were 5 bases for V and 0 bases for J; bases not matched to a gene: 8. The CDR3 sequence is CASSIGTGGLATNEKLFF. DNA for the CDR3: TGTGCCAGCAGCATCGGGACAGGGGGACTTGCAACTAATGAAAAACTGTTTTTT. Full variable domain (remainder filled in from reference TRBV7-9 and TRBJ1-4): DTGVSQNPRHKITKRGQNVTFRCDPISEHNRLYWYRQTLGQGPEFLTYFQNEAQLEKSRLLSDRFSAERPKGSFSTLEIQRTEQGDSAMYLCASSIGTGGLATNEKLFFGSGTQLSVL.

This clonotype was counted ten times or more. This chain joins TRBV11-2 and TRBJ1-1; TRBD1 is a possible D gene (5 bases). The V end lost 5 bases, the J end lost 5 bases, and 18 bases lay between the germline ends. The CDR3 runs 15 residues. Germline assignment: CDR1 SGHAT and CDR2 FQNNGV. The CDR3 DNA follows: TGTGCCAGCAGCCTGAACACCGGGACGTATACTGAAGCTTTCTTT. The encoded protein is CASSLNTGTYTEAFF. Full variable domain (outside the CDR3, taken from reference TRBV11-2 and TRBJ1-1): EAGVAQSPRYKIIEKRQSVAFWCNPISGHATLYWYQQILGQGPKLLIQFQNNGVVDDSQLPKDRFSAERLKGVDSTLKIQPAKLEDSAVYLCASSLNTGTYTEAFFGQGTRLTVV.

This clonotype was found many times. V and J are TRBV15 and TRBJ1-5; D is ambiguous. Germline CDR1 is LNHNV and CDR2 is YYDKDF (reference sequence). CDR3 size: 14 residues. V lost 0 bases and J 6 bases, leaving 9 bases between the germline ends. CDR3 sequence: CATSRDRKGQPQHF. The CDR3 DNA follows: TGTGCCACCAGCAGAGATCGTAAGGGTCAGCCCCAGCATTTT.

This clonotype was recorded many times. The genes are TRBV7-8 and TRBJ1-5; 8 nucleotides match TRBD1. CDR1 and CDR2 (germline): SGHVS, FQNEAQ. V was pared by 2 bases and J by 5 bases, with 5 bases of the junction left unmatched. The CDR3 consists of 15 residues. As DNA, the CDR3 is TGTGCCAGCAGCTTATCGAGGGACAGGCATCAGCCCCAGCATTTT. It encodes CASSLSRDRHQPQHF.

In this sample, this clonotype turned up many times. This chain links TRBV7-8 with TRBJ1-1; D possibly corresponds to TRBD1 (5 bases). The V end was cut by 7 bases, the J end by 1 base, with 13 bases between. Germline V CDR1 and CDR2: SGHVS, FQNEAQ. The CDR3 loop spans 14 amino acids. This CDR3 is CASTPWGENTEAFF. The CDR3 coding sequence is TGTGCCAGCACCCCTTGGGGGGAGAACACTGAAGCTTTCTTT.

This clonotype has at least ten counts. The gene calls are TRBV2 and TRBJ1-5; D ambiguous. Per germline, CDR1 SNHLY and CDR2 FYNNEI. The length of the CDR3 is 15 residues. V was cut by 2 bases and J by 9 bases, with 17 bases left in between. The CDR3 spells CASSEQIMSFSPQHF. The CDR3 DNA reads TGTGCCAGCAGTGAACAGATTATGTCTTTTTCGCCCCAGCATTTT.

Many counts were recorded for this clonotype. The rearrangement links TRBV28 to TRBJ2-1; 16 nucleotides match TRBD2. Trimming at V came to 1 base and at J to 5 bases, leaving 5 bases not matched to a gene. The CDR3 consists of 18 residues. In germline, CDR1 is MDHEN, CDR2 SYDVKM. Here the CDR3 DNA reads TGTGCCAGCAGTTTATTGGGACTAGCGGGAGGGCCCCACAATGAGCAGTTCTTC. Its translation: CASSLLGLAGGPHNEQFF.

The sample holds many counts of this clonotype. The chain joins TRBV7-3 to TRBJ2-2; possible D gene TRBD2, 5 bases. The CDR3 spans 13 residues. Germline values: CDR1 SGHTA, CDR2 FQGTGA. The V and J ends lost 4 bases and 6 bases respectively, with 9 bases between them. This chain's CDR3 is CASSSPGSGELFF. The CDR3 DNA reads as TGTGCCAGCAGCTCGCCGGGGTCCGGGGAGCTGTTTTTT.

This clonotype has a count of ten or more. The rearrangement joins TRBV10-3 to TRBJ1-3; the D gene is possibly TRBD1 (6 bases). Germline lookup yields CDR1 ENHRY and CDR2 SYGVKD. The CDR3 covers 13 residues. Trimming pared 6 bases from V and 8 bases from J, leaving 14 bases between. As DNA, the CDR3 is TGTGCCATCAGGGACGGGGGGCTAGACACCATATATTTT. This codes for CAIRDGGLDTIYF.

This clonotype has a handful of counts. The chain is built from TRBV7-9 and TRBJ2-7; 7 bases match TRBD2. Germline values: CDR1 SEHNR, CDR2 FQNEAQ (reference sequence). CDR3 length: 15 amino acids. J gave up 4 bases and V 5 bases, and 11 bases lay outside the gene matches. This chain's CDR3 is CASSRGRGGSYEQYF. Written as DNA, the CDR3 is TGTGCCAGCAGCCGAGGTCGGGGCGGGAGTTACGAGCAGTACTTC.